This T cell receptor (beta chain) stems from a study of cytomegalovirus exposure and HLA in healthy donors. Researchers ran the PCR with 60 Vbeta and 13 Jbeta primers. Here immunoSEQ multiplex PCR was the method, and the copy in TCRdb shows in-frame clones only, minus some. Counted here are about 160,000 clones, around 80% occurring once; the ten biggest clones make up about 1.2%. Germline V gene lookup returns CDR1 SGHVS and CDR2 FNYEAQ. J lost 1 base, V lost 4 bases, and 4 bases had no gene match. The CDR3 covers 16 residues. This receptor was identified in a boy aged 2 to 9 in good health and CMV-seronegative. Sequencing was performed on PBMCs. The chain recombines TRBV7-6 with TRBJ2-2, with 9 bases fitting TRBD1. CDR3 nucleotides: TGTGCCAGCAGCTCACCGACAGGGGGGAACACCGGGGAGCTGTTTTTT. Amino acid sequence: CASSSPTGGNTGELFF.